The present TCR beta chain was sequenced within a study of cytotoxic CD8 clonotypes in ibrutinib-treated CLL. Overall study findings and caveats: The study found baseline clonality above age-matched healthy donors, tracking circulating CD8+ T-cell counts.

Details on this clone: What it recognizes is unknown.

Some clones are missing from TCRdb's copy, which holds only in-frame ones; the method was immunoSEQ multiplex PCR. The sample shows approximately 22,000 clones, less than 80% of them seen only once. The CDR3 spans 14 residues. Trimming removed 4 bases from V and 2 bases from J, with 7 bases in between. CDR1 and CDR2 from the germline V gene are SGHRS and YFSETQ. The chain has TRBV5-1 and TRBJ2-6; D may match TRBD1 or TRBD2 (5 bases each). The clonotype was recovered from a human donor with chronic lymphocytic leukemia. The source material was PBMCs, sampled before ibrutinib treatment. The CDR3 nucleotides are TGCGCCAGCAGCCCGGGGCCTGGGGCCAACGTCCTGACTTTC. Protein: CASSPGPGANVLTF.